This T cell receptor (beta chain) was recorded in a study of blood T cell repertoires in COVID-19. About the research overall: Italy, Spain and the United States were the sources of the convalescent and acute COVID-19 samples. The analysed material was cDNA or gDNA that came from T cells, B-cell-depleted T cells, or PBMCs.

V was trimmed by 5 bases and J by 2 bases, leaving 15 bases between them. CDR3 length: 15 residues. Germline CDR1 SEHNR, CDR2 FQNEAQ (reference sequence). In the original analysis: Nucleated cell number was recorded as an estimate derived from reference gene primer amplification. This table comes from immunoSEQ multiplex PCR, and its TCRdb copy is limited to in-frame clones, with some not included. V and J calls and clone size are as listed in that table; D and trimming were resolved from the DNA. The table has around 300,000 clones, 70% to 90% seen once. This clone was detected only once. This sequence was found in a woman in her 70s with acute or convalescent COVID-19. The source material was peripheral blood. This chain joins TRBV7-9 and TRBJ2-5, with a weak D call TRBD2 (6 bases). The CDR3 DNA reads TGTGCCAGCAGCCCTTCGGGACTTATTCAAGAGACCCAGTACTTC. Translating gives CASSPSGLIQETQYF. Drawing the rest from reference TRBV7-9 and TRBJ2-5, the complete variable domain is DTGVSQNPRHKITKRGQNVTFRCDPISEHNRLYWYRQTLGQGPEFLTYFQNEAQLEKSRLLSDRFSAERPKGSFSTLEIQRTEQGDSAMYLCASSPSGLIQETQYFGPGTRLLVL.